One and the same sample provided the 6 T cell receptor beta chains below, sequenced in a study of blood T cell repertoires in COVID-19. Generated by immunoSEQ multiplex PCR, the TCRdb table keeps only in-frame clones and is missing some. The sample yields 490,000 or so clones, around 85% seen once. Input material: PBMCs or T cells enriched from blood (not recorded which). Receptors originate from an older woman who had recovered from COVID-19.

A remark on this clone: One end of the junction is discordant with germline, which a read error may explain. V and J are TRBV28 and TRBJ1-2, with D possibly being TRBD1 (6 bases). The CDR3 consists of 12 residues. The germline V gene encodes CDR1 MDHEN and CDR2 SYDVKM. The CDR3 protein is CASSLWSGGCTF. CDR3 in DNA: TGTGCCAGCAGTTTATGGTCGGGGGGCTGCACCTTC.

The chain uses TRBV2 and TRBJ1-2; possibly TRBD1 for D (5 bases). The V gene lost 10 bases and the J gene lost 5 bases, with 20 bases spanning the gap. Per the germline V gene, CDR1 is SNHLY and CDR2 is FYNNEI. The length of the CDR3 is 14 residues. CDR3 residues: CATQPGGLRYGYTF. DNA of the CDR3: TGTGCCACACAACCGGGGGGGTTGAGGTATGGCTACACCTTC. Full variable domain (outside the CDR3, taken from reference TRBV2 and TRBJ1-2): EPEVTQTPSHQVTQMGQEVILRCVPISNHLYFYWYRQILGQKVEFLVSFYNNEISEKSEIFDDQFSVERPDGSNFTLKIRSTKLEDSAMYFCATQPGGLRYGYTFGSGTRLTVV.

The gene calls are TRBV6-5 and TRBJ1-1, with 8 positions matching TRBD1. The CDR3 is 15 residues long. V shed 4 bases, J shed 2 bases, and the junction held 6 bases outside the gene matches. From germline, CDR1 is MNHEY and CDR2 SVGAGI. The CDR3 DNA reads as TGTGCCAGCAGTTGGACAGGGATGGGTAACACTGAAGCTTTCTTT. Protein sequence: CASSWTGMGNTEAFF.

V and J are TRBV27 and TRBJ2-7; 8 positions match TRBD1. CDR1 MNHEY and CDR2 SMNVEV come from the germline V gene (reference sequence). V trimming: 5 bases; J trimming: 4 bases; junction bases outside the gene matches: 7. The CDR3 contains 14 residues. The CDR3 DNA follows: TGTGCCAGCAGTCCAGGGGACAGGAGATACGAGCAGTACGTC. As protein: CASSPGDRRYEQYV.

This clone was picked up one time. The chain links TRBV5-5 to TRBJ2-3; possible D gene TRBD2, 6 bases. Trimming removed 0 bases at V and 2 bases at J, with 13 bases between. Germline V gene sequence: CDR1 SGHKS, CDR2 YYEKEE (reference sequence). The CDR3 length is 16 residues. The CDR3 coding sequence is TGTGCCAGCAGCTTGGGGGGCGGCGGGGACACAGATACGCAGTATTTT. It translates to CASSLGGGGDTDTQYF.

The rearrangement uses TRBV27 and TRBJ2-7; 7 nucleotides agree with TRBD1. Germline CDR1 is MNHEY and CDR2 is SMNVEV (reference sequence). The CDR3 runs to 13 residues. With V trimmed by 6 bases and J by 2 bases, 4 bases remained unmatched. As DNA, the CDR3 is TGTGCCAGCAGACCGGGACAGCCCTACGAGCAGTACTTC. Translation: CASRPGQPYEQYF.